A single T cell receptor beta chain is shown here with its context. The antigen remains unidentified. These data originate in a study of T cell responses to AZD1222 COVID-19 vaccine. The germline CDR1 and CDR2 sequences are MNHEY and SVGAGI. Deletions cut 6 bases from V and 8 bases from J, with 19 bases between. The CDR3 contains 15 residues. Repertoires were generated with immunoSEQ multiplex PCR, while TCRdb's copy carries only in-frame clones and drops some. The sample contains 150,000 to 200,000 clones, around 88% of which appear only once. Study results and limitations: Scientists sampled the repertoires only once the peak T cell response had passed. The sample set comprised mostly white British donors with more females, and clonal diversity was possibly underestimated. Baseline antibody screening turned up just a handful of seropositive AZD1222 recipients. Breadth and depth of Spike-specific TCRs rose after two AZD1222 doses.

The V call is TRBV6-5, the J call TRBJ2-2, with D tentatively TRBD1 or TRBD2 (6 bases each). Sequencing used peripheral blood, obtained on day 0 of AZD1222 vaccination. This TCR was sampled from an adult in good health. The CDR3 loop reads CASRLRRGLVGELFF. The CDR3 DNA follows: TGTGCCAGCAGACTAAGGAGGGGGTTAGTTGGGGAGCTGTTTTTT.